The source of this TCR beta chain is a study of T cell clonotyping in hematopoietic cell transplantation. Assay: immunoSEQ multiplex PCR; the TCRdb copy retains only in-frame clones and omits some. The sample records tens of thousands of clones, 94% being singletons. CDR1 is DFQATT, CDR2 SNEGSKA, per germline (reference sequence). The V and J ends lost 5 bases and 6 bases respectively, with 10 bases between them. This CDR3 is 11 amino acids long. Study-level points and caveats: Pathologically expanded recipient clonotypes increased progressively from day 30 to day 180 as diversity fell. At the given depth, recipient repertoires were over 95% de novo clonotypes. Higher Inverse Simpson Index values in graft donor and pretransplant recipient predicted broader posttransplant TCR diversity.

Concerning this clone: Its antigen is unidentified.

The receptor's source is a woman in her forties or fifties in good health. Some clones in this sample may be carry-over from other donors' samples. What was sequenced was peripheral blood mononuclear cells. The rearrangement uses TRBV20-1 and TRBJ1-2; the D gene is possibly TRBD1 (5 bases). DNA of the CDR3: TGCAGTGCTTCATTAGGGGATGGCTACACCTTC. Translating gives CSASLGDGYTF.